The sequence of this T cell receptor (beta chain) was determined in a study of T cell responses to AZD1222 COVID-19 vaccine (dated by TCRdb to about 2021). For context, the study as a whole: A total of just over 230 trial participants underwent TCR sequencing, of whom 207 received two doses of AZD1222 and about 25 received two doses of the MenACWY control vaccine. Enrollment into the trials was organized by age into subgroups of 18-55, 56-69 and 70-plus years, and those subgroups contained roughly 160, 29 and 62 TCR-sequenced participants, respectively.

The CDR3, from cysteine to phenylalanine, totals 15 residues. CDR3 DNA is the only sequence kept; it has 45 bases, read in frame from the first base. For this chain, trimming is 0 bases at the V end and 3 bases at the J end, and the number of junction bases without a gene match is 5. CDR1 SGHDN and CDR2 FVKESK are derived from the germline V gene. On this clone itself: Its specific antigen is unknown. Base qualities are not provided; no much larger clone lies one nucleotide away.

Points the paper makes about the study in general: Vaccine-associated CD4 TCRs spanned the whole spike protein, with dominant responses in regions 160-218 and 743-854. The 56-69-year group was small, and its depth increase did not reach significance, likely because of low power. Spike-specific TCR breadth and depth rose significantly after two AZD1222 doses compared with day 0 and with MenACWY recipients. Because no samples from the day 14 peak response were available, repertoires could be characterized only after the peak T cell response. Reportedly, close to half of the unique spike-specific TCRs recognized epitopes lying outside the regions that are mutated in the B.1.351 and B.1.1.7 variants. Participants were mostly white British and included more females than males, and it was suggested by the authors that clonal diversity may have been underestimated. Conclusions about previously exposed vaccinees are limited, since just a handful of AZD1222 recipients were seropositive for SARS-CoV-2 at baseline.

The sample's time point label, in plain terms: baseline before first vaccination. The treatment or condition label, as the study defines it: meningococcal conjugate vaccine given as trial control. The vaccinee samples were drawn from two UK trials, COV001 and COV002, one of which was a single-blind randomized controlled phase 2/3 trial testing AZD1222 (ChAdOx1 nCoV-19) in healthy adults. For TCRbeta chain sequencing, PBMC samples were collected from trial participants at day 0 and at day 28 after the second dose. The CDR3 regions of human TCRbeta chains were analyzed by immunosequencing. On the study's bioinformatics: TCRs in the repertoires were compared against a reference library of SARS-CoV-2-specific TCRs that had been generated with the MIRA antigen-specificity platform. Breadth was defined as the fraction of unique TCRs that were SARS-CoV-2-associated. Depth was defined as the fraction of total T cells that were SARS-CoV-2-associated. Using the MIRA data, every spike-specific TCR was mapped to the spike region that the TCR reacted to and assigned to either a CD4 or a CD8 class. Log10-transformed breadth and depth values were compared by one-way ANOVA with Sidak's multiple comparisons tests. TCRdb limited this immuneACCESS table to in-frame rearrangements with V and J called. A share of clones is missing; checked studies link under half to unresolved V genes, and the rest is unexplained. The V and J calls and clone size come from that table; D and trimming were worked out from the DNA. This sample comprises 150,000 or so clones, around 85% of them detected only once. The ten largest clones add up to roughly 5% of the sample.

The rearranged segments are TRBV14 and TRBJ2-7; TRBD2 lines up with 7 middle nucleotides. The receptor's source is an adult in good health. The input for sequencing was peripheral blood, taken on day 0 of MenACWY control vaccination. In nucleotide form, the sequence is TGTGCCAGCAGCCAAGAGGCGGGAGAGAACTACGAGCAGTACTTC. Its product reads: CASSQEAGENYEQYF.